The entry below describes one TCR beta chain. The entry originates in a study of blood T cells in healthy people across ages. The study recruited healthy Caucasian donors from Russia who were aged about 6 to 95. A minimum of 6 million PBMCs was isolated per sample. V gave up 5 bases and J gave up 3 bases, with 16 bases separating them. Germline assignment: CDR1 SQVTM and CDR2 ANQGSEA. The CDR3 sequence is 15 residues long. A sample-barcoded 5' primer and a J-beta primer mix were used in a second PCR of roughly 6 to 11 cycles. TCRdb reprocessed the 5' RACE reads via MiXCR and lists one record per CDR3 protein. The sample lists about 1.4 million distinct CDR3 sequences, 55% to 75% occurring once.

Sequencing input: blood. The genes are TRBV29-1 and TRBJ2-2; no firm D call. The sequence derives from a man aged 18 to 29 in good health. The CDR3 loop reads CSVPDPFRYTGELFF. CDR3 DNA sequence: TGCAGCGTTCCGGACCCTTTTCGTTACACCGGGGAGCTGTTTTTT.